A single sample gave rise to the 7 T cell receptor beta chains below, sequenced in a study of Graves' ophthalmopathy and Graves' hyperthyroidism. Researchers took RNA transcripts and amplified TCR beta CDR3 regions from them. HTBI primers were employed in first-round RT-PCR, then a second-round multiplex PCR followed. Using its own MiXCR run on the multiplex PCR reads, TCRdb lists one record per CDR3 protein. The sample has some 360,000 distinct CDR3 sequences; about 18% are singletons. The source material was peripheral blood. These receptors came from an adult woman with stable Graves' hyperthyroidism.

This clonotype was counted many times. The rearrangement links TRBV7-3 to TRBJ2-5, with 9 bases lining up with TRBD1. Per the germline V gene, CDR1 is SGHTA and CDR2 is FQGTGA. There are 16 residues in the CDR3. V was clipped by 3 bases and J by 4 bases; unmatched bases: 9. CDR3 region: CASSLTGTGIGETQYF. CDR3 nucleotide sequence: TGTGCCAGCAGCTTGACCGGGACAGGGATTGGAGAGACCCAGTACTTC.

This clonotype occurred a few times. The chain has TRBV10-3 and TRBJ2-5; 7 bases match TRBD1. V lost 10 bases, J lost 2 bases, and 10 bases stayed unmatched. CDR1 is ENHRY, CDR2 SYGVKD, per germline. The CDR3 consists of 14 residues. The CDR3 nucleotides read TGTGCCACGGAGACAGGGTTGGGTCAAGAGACCCAGTACTTC. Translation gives CATETGLGQETQYF.

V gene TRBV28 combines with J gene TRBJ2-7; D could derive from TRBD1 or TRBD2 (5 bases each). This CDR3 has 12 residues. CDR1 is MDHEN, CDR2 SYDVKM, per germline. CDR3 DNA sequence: TGTGCCAGCAGTTTAACGGGGACCGAGCAGTGGGTG. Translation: CASSLTGTEQWV.

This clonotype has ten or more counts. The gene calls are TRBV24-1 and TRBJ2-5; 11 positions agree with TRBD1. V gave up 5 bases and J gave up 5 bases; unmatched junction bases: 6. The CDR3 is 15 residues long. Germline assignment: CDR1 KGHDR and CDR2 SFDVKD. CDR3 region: CATSVGQGASETQYF. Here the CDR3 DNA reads TGTGCCACCAGTGTAGGACAGGGGGCTAGCGAGACCCAGTACTTC.

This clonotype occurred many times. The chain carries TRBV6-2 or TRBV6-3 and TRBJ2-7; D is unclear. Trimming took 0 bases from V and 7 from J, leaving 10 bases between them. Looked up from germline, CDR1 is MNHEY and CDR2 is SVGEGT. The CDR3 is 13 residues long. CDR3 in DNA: TGTGCCAGCAGTTACTCGAAATTGGGAGAGCAGTACTTC. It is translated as CASSYSKLGEQYF.

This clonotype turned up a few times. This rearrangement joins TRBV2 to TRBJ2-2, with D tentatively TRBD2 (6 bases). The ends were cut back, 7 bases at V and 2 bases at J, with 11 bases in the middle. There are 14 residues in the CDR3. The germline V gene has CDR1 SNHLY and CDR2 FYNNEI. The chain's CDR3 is CASTETRNTGELFF. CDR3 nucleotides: TGTGCCAGCACTGAGACTAGAAACACCGGGGAGCTGTTTTTT.

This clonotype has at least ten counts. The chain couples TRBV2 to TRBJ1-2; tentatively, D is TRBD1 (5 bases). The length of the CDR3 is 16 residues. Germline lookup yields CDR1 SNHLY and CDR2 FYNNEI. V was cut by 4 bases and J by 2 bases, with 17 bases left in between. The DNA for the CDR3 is TGTGCCAGCAGTGCGACCTTTGGGAAGGGGAACTATGGCTACACCTTC. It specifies CASSATFGKGNYGYTF.